Listed below are T cell receptor beta chains from one sample, sequenced in a study of response to subunit inactivated influenza vaccine. TCRdb analysed the RT-PCR reads with MiXCR anew, one entry per CDR3 protein. The sample shows around 710,000 distinct CDR3 sequences, roughly 13% of them seen only once. The sequencing used PBMCs from blood, collected less than 15 days before vaccination. These receptors were collected from a man aged 50 or older who received an inactivated influenza vaccine. Each CDR3 is given with its conserved first and last residue. The D gene is left open where the match is weak. Part of the rows lack a size; the others show once, few, many or a class for expanded clones.

CDR3nt: TGTGCCACCGGGGGATGGGACAATGAGCAGTTCTTC
CDR3aa: CATGGWDNEQFF
v_gene: TRBV24-1
abundance: .
j_gene: TRBJ2-1
d_gene: .

CDR3nt: TGTGCCAGCTCGAGGGCTTCTGACTACGAGCAGTACTTC
CDR3aa: CASSRASDYEQYF
v_gene: TRBV13
abundance: .
j_gene: TRBJ2-7
d_gene: .

CDR3nt: TGCAGCGTTGAAGATAGACTAGCGGGAGGCGGGCAGTTCTTC
CDR3aa: CSVEDRLAGGGQFF
v_gene: TRBV29-1
abundance: .
j_gene: TRBJ2-1
d_gene: TRBD2

CDR3nt: TGTGCCAGCAGCACGGAGAGCGCTTTTAGCTACGAGCAGTACTTC
CDR3aa: CASSTESAFSYEQYF
v_gene: TRBV7-2
abundance: .
j_gene: TRBJ2-7
d_gene: .

CDR3nt: TGTGCCAGCAGTTTCGGACAGCGGGGAGGCTATGGCTACACCTTC
CDR3aa: CASSFGQRGGYGYTF
v_gene: TRBV12-3/TRBV12-4
abundance: many
j_gene: TRBJ1-2
d_gene: .

CDR3nt: TGTGCCAGCAGTTCGCGCTGGACACCTTTGGAGTCTAATTCACCCCTCCACTTT
CDR3aa: CASSSRWTPLESNSPLHF
v_gene: TRBV28
abundance: many
j_gene: TRBJ1-6
d_gene: .

CDR3nt: TGTGCCAGCAGTGAAGCGGATAACTACAATGAGCAGTTCTTC
CDR3aa: CASSEADNYNEQFF
v_gene: TRBV2
abundance: few
j_gene: TRBJ2-1
d_gene: .

CDR3nt: TGTGCCAGCTCACCGGGCAGGTCGGATAATTCACCCCTCCACTTT
CDR3aa: CASSPGRSDNSPLHF
v_gene: TRBV18
abundance: few
j_gene: TRBJ1-6
d_gene: .

CDR3nt: TGCGCCAGCAGCTTCGGGGGGGGCGACCAAGAGACCCAGTACTTC
CDR3aa: CASSFGGGDQETQYF
v_gene: TRBV5-1
abundance: .
j_gene: TRBJ2-5
d_gene: TRBD2

CDR3nt: TGCAGTGCTAGAGATCGGGCCAGGGGGCTAACAGATACGCAGTATTTT
CDR3aa: CSARDRARGLTDTQYF
v_gene: TRBV20-1
abundance: few
j_gene: TRBJ2-3
d_gene: TRBD1

CDR3nt: TGTGCCAGCAGCCAAGTTAGCGGAGAGGTCGGGGAGCTGTTTTTT
CDR3aa: CASSQVSGEVGELFF
v_gene: TRBV4-2
abundance: .
j_gene: TRBJ2-2
d_gene: .

CDR3nt: TGTGCCAGCAGTTCCCCCTTTGGCGGGAGTACAGATACGCAGTATTTT
CDR3aa: CASSSPFGGSTDTQYF
v_gene: TRBV12-3/TRBV12-4
abundance: .
j_gene: TRBJ2-3
d_gene: TRBD2

CDR3nt: TGTGCCAGCAGCCAAGAGACGTTGGGCTACGAGCAGTACTTC
CDR3aa: CASSQETLGYEQYF
v_gene: TRBV3-1
abundance: .
j_gene: TRBJ2-7
d_gene: .

CDR3nt: TGTGCCATCAGGGGACTAGCGGGAGCCCCCAATGAGCAGTTCTTC
CDR3aa: CAIRGLAGAPNEQFF
v_gene: TRBV10-3
abundance: many
j_gene: TRBJ2-1
d_gene: TRBD2

CDR3nt: TGTGCCACCAGTGATGGGGAAAGACAGACCCAGTACTTC
CDR3aa: CATSDGERQTQYF
v_gene: TRBV24-1
abundance: .
j_gene: TRBJ2-5
d_gene: .

CDR3nt: TGTGCCACCAGTGATTCCCCGGGGACCTACAATGAGCAGTTCTTC
CDR3aa: CATSDSPGTYNEQFF
v_gene: TRBV24-1
abundance: many
j_gene: TRBJ2-1
d_gene: .

CDR3nt: TGTGCCACCAGTGATTCCCGGGACAGAGATTACGAGCAGTACTTC
CDR3aa: CATSDSRDRDYEQYF
v_gene: TRBV24-1
abundance: .
j_gene: TRBJ2-7
d_gene: TRBD1

CDR3nt: TGTGCCAGCAGCGTAAATCTGCATGGGGATACGCAGTATTTT
CDR3aa: CASSVNLHGDTQYF
v_gene: TRBV9
abundance: .
j_gene: TRBJ2-3
d_gene: .

CDR3nt: TGCAGCGTTGAAACAGGCACGAACACCGGGGAGCTGTTTTTT
CDR3aa: CSVETGTNTGELFF
v_gene: TRBV29-1
abundance: few
j_gene: TRBJ2-2
d_gene: .

CDR3nt: TGTGCCAGTAGTAACACGTTTATGCCAGCAGCGAACACCGGGGAGCTGTTTTTT
CDR3aa: CASSNTFMPAANTGELFF
v_gene: TRBV19
abundance: .
j_gene: TRBJ2-2
d_gene: .

CDR3nt: TGCGCCGGCAGCTTGGGGCCGGCCGAACCCTATGGCTACACCTTC
CDR3aa: CAGSLGPAEPYGYTF
v_gene: TRBV5-1
abundance: .
j_gene: TRBJ1-2
d_gene: .

CDR3nt: TGTGCCAGCACCCCTGGGGGGGGATACTACAATGAGCAGTTCTTC
CDR3aa: CASTPGGGYYNEQFF
v_gene: TRBV7-2
abundance: many
j_gene: TRBJ2-1
d_gene: TRBD2

CDR3nt: TGTGCCAGCAGTTTAGTTACTCCGGGGACCGGGGAGCTGTTTTTT
CDR3aa: CASSLVTPGTGELFF
v_gene: TRBV12-3/TRBV12-4
abundance: .
j_gene: TRBJ2-2
d_gene: .

CDR3nt: TGCGCCAGCAGCTTGACGGCGGCTACCGGGGAGCTGTTTTTT
CDR3aa: CASSLTAATGELFF
v_gene: TRBV5-1
abundance: few
j_gene: TRBJ2-2
d_gene: .

CDR3nt: TGTGCCAGCAGCTTGCCGACAGGGCTGGTTGAAAAACTGTTTTTT
CDR3aa: CASSLPTGLVEKLFF
v_gene: TRBV5-5
abundance: .
j_gene: TRBJ1-4
d_gene: TRBD1

CDR3nt: TGTGCCAGCCTATCGACGGCAGCCAAAAACATTCAGTACTTC
CDR3aa: CASLSTAAKNIQYF
v_gene: TRBV12-3/TRBV12-4
abundance: .
j_gene: TRBJ2-4
d_gene: .

CDR3nt: TGTGCCAGCAGCGGCCGACCGTCATACAATGAGCAGTTCTTC
CDR3aa: CASSGRPSYNEQFF
v_gene: TRBV9
abundance: few
j_gene: TRBJ2-1
d_gene: .

CDR3nt: TGTGCCAGCAGCCCGCGGGGGCTAGCGGGAGAACCGTCCTACAATGAGCAGTTCTTC
CDR3aa: CASSPRGLAGEPSYNEQFF
v_gene: TRBV11-2
abundance: few
j_gene: TRBJ2-1
d_gene: TRBD2

CDR3nt: TGCGCCAGTCAAACTAGCGGCAACTCCTACAATGAGCAGTTCTTC
CDR3aa: CASQTSGNSYNEQFF
v_gene: TRBV5-1
abundance: .
j_gene: TRBJ2-1
d_gene: TRBD2

CDR3nt: TGTGCCAGCAGTTCTTCCAGGGTCGAGCAGTACTTC
CDR3aa: CASSSSRVEQYF
v_gene: TRBV28
abundance: few
j_gene: TRBJ2-7
d_gene: .

CDR3nt: TGTGCCAGCAGTCTTACTAGCGGGGAGTACGAGCAGTACTTC
CDR3aa: CASSLTSGEYEQYF
v_gene: TRBV25-1
abundance: .
j_gene: TRBJ2-7
d_gene: TRBD2

CDR3nt: TGTGCCAGCAGCATAAGTGAAGGGGTCACTGAAGCTTTCTTT
CDR3aa: CASSISEGVTEAFF
v_gene: TRBV11-2
abundance: .
j_gene: TRBJ1-1
d_gene: .

CDR3nt: TGCAGCGTCTCAGACTTGGGGAACAATGAGCAGTTCTTC
CDR3aa: CSVSDLGNNEQFF
v_gene: TRBV29-1
abundance: few
j_gene: TRBJ2-1
d_gene: .

CDR3nt: TGCAGCGTTAGTACTAGCGGGAGCTCCTACGAGCAGTACTTC
CDR3aa: CSVSTSGSSYEQYF
v_gene: TRBV29-1
abundance: many
j_gene: TRBJ2-7
d_gene: TRBD2

CDR3nt: TGTGCCATCAGTGAGTCGCGGGAGGGCTACAATGAGCAGTTCTTC
CDR3aa: CAISESREGYNEQFF
v_gene: TRBV10-3
abundance: .
j_gene: TRBJ2-1
d_gene: TRBD2